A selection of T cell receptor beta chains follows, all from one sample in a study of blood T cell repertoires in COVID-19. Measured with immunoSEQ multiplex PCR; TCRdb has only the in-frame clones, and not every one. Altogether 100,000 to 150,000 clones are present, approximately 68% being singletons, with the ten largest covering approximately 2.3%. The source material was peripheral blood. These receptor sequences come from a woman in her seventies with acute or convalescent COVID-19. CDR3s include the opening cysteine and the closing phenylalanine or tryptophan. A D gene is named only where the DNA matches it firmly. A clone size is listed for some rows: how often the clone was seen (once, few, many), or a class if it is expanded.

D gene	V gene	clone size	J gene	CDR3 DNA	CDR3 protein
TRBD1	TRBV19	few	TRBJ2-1	TGTGCCAGTAGAGGGACAGGGGGGAATGAGCAGTTCTTC	CASRGTGGNEQFF
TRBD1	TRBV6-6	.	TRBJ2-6	TGTGCCAGCAGCTTTGGACAGGGGGCAACACTCTCTGGGGCCAACGTCCTGACTTTC	CASSFGQGATLSGANVLTF
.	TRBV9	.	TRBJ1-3	TGTGCCAGCAGCGCCGACTTCGGAGGGAGAAACACCATATATTTT	CASSADFGGRNTIYF
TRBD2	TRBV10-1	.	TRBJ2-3	TGCGCCAGCAGTGCTAGCGGGAGCACAGATACGCAGTATTTT	CASSASGSTDTQYF
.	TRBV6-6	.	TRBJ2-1	TGTGCCAGCAGTTACGTACCGGGAGACAATGAGCAGTTCTTC	CASSYVPGDNEQFF
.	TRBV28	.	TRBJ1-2	TGTGCCAGCAGTACAGCTAACTATGGCTACACCTTC	CASSTANYGYTF
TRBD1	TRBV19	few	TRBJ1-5	TGTGCCAGTAGTATACGGACAGGTCAGCCCCAGCATTTT	CASSIRTGQPQHF
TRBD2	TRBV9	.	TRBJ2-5	TGTGCCAGCAGCGGCAGCGGGAGAATCGGGGAGACCCAGTACTTC	CASSGSGRIGETQYF
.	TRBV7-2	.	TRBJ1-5	TGTGCCAGCAGCTTAGAATCGAGAGGGAATCAGCCCCAGCATTTT	CASSLESRGNQPQHF
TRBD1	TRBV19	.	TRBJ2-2	TGTGCCAGTAGGGCGACAGGGATCAACACCGGGGAGCTGTTTTTT	CASRATGINTGELFF
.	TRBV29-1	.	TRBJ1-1	TGCAGCGTTTCAGGGTTGGTGTTCACTGAAGCTTTCTTT	CSVSGLVFTEAFF
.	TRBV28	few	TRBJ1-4	TGTGCCAGCAGTTTAGGTGAGGGCCGAGATGAAAAACTGTTTTTT	CASSLGEGRDEKLFF